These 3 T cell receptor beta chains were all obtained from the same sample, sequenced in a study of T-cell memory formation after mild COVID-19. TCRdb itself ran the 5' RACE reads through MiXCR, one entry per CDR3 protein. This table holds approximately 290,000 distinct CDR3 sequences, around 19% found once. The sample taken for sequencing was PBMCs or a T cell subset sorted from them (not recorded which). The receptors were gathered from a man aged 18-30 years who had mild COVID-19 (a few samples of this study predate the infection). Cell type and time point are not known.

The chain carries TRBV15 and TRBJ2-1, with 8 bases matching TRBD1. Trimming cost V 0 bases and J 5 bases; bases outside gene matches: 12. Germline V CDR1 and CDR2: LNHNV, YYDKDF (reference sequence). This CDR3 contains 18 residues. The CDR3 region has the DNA TGTGCCACCAGCAGAGACCGTCCCGACAGGGGCTCGGACAATGAGCAGTTCTTC. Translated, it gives CATSRDRPDRGSDNEQFF.

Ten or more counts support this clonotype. CDR3: CASSLEGPDTQYF. CDR3 DNA sequence: TGTGCCAGCAGCTTAGAGGGACCAGATACGCAGTATTTT. V and J are TRBV11-2 and TRBJ2-3; D is tentatively TRBD1 or TRBD2 (5 bases each). Germline V gene data show CDR1 as SGHAT and CDR2 as FQNNGV. V shed 0 bases and J shed 4 bases, with 5 bases lying between them. The length of the CDR3 is 13 residues.

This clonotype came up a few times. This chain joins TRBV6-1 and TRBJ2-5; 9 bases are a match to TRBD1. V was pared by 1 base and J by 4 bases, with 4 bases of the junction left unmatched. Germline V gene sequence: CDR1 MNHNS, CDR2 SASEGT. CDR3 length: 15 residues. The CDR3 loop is CASSEGDRDLETQYF. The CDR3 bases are TGTGCCAGCAGTGAAGGGGACAGGGATCTAGAGACCCAGTACTTC.